Listed below are T cell receptor beta chains from one sample, sequenced in a study of blood T cell repertoires in COVID-19. The protocol was immunoSEQ multiplex PCR, while the TCRdb copy is restricted to in-frame clones and leaves out a portion. The sample has 200,000 to 300,000 clones, about nine tenths seen once. Sequenced material: peripheral blood. The receptors here all came from a man aged 30 to 39 with COVID-19, enrolled during active disease. The CDR3 runs from the conserved cysteine through the conserved F or W. The D gene is left open where the match is weak. Rows give clone size only sometimes, using once, few, many, or a class for an expanded clone.

>NA|14|TRBV5-1|TRBD1|TRBJ1-4
TGCGCCAGCACCCCCGGGACAGCCGAGGAAAAACTGTTTTTT
CASTPGTAEEKLFF
>NA|13|TRBV7-2|NA|TRBJ2-1
TGTGCCAGCAGCTTAGGCCGGTACAATGAGCAGTTCTTC
CASSLGRYNEQFF
>NA|14|TRBV6-5|NA|TRBJ1-2
TGTGCCAGCAGTTACGGGGGCAGGGTGAATGGCTACACCTTC
CASSYGGRVNGYTF
>NA|15|TRBV10-3|NA|TRBJ2-1
TGTGCCATCACCAGCGTCTCTGGCTCCTACAATGAGCAGTTCTTC
CAITSVSGSYNEQFF
>NA|14|TRBV9|NA|TRBJ1-2
TGTGCCAGCAGCGTAGAGGCGACACCGTATGGCTACACCTTC
CASSVEATPYGYTF
>NA|13|TRBV3-1/TRBV3-2|NA|TRBJ1-2
TGTGCCAGCAGCCAAGCTGCCCCGGGGAGCTACACCTTC
CASSQAAPGSYTF
>NA|14|TRBV9|NA|TRBJ2-2
TGTGCCAGCAGCGTAGCAGGGGGGCCCGGGGAGCTGTTTTTT
CASSVAGGPGELFF
>NA|16|TRBV5-4|TRBD1|TRBJ1-4
TGTGCCAGCAGCTTGAGACCGGGACAGGGCAATGAAAAACTGTTTTTT
CASSLRPGQGNEKLFF
>NA|13|TRBV29-1|NA|TRBJ1-4
TGCAGCGTTGCTCAGGCATCTAATGAAAAACTGTTTTTT
CSVAQASNEKLFF
>NA|14|TRBV7-2|TRBD1|TRBJ1-3
TGTGCCAGCAGTCAGGACAGGGAAGGAAACACCATATATTTT
CASSQDREGNTIYF
>NA|15|TRBV18|TRBD1|TRBJ2-2
TGTGCCAGCTCACCACAAGCAGGGGGCGCCGGGGAGCTGTTTTTT
CASSPQAGGAGELFF
>NA|12|TRBV2|NA|TRBJ1-1
TGTGCCAGCAGTGGTTGGGGCGCTGAAGCTTTCTTT
CASSGWGAEAFF
>NA|14|TRBV5-4|NA|TRBJ2-3
TGTGCCAGCAGCTTAACAGGACAGAATCTCTTCAAGTATTTT
CASSLTGQNLFKYF
>NA|15|TRBV4-1|TRBD1|TRBJ1-2
TGCGCCAGCAGCCAACCTAACAGGGGAACCTATGGCTACACCTTC
CASSQPNRGTYGYTF
>NA|19|TRBV5-1|TRBD2|TRBJ2-4
TGCGCCAGCAGCCGAGGGACTAGCGGGGTAGAATTAGCCAAAAACATTCAGTACTTC
CASSRGTSGVELAKNIQYF
>NA|19|TRBV10-3|TRBD2|TRBJ2-6
TGTGCCATCAGTGAGACCAGCGGGGGGGCCCCCTATGGGGCCAACGTCCTGACTTTC
CAISETSGGAPYGANVLTF
>once|16|TRBV5-4|TRBD2|TRBJ2-1
TGTGCCAGCAGCTTGGGTGTCAGCGGGGGGGCCTATGAGCAGTTCTTC
CASSLGVSGGAYEQFF
>once|15|TRBV3-1/TRBV3-2|TRBD1|TRBJ2-3
TGTGCCAGCAGCCCGGGACAGCCAACCTCAGATACGCAGTATTTT
CASSPGQPTSDTQYF
>NA|11|TRBV19|NA|TRBJ1-5
TGTGCCACTATCACAGGCTCTTCCCAGCATTTT
CATITGSSQHF
>NA|13|TRBV15|NA|TRBJ2-7
TGTGCCACCAGCATCGACAGGACGTACGAGCAGTACTTC
CATSIDRTYEQYF